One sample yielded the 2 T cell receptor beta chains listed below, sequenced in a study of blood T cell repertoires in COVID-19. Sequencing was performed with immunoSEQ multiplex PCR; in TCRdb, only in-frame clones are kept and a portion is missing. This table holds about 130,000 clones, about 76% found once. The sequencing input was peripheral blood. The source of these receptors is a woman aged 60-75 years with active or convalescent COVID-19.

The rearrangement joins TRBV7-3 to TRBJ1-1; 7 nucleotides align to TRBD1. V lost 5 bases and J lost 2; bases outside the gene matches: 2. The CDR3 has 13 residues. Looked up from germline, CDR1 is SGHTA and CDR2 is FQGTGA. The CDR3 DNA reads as TGTGCCAGCAGCCGACAGGGCAACACTGAAGCTTTCTTT. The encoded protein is CASSRQGNTEAFF.

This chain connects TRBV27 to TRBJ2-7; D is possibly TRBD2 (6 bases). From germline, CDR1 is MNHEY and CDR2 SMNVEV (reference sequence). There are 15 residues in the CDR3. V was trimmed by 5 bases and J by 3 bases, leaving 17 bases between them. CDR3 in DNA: TGTGCCAGCAGTCCACAGCCCCGACTAGGCTACGAGCAGTACTTC. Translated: CASSPQPRLGYEQYF.